This T cell receptor (beta chain) originates from a study of blood T cell repertoires in COVID-19 (dated by TCRdb to 2018 to 2021). Study-level background: Samples covering the acute and convalescent phases of COVID-19 were provided by collaborators in the United States, Italy and Spain. The material from the prospective study consisted of cDNA or gDNA derived from T cells, B-cell-depleted T cells, or PBMCs. The dataset comprised deeply sampled blood TCRbeta repertoires from subjects exposed to, actively infected with, or recovered from COVID-19. The repertoires were released in a freely available public database intended as a resource for research on the immune response to SARS-CoV-2. The samples were drawn from two sources: the first 160 participants of the ongoing ImmuneRACE study, and 1,200 or so subjects contributed by 6 global collaborators. The sample metadata nearly always contained a de-identified subject ID, COVID-19 status, age in years and sex. Where available, HLA class I and class II types were taken from metadata supplied by the sample provider and were not determined by assay-based typing. On the study overall, not on this receptor specifically: Clinical and demographic metadata were provided uncurated, with the amount varying by source and participant.

The immunoSEQ Assay, a bias-controlled multiplex PCR, was used to amplify TCRbeta CDR3 regions from genomic DNA. On the study's bioinformatics: Within the assay, amplification of reference gene primers was used to estimate how many nucleated cells each sample contained. To quantify the absolute abundance of each unique TCRbeta CDR3 rearrangement, sequence reads were collapsed and filtered. For each sample, productive Simpson clonality was calculated by taking the square root of Simpson's diversity index across productive rearrangements. The source is immuneACCESS, and TCRdb retained only in-frame sequences with V and J called. Part of the clones is not carried over; for the studies checked, unresolved V genes explain less than half of this, and the remainder is unexplained. V and J calls and clone size are copied from that table; D and trimming were computed from the DNA. This sample lists a few hundred thousand clones; about nine tenths were detected once. In total, the top ten clones hold roughly 5.9% of the sample.

One collaborating source in Seattle enrolled patients during active infection and followed them longitudinally through the course of disease. Whole blood was collected in K2EDTA tubes by collaborating institutions according to the institutions' own protocols. Collaborator samples were shipped for TCRbeta analysis as frozen whole blood, isolated PBMCs, or DNA extracted from either sample type. This clone was counted once. Its recognized antigen is unknown. No much larger clone is present one base from it, and per-base qualities are unavailable. From V the trimming removes 7 bases and from J it removes 7 bases, while the gene matches leave 7 bases of the junction unaccounted for. CDR1 and CDR2 were assigned from the germline V gene (reference sequence) as GTSNPN and SVGIG. From cysteine to phenylalanine, the CDR3 is 15 amino acids long. Only the CDR3 DNA is retained, 45 bases long and in frame from the first base.

The sample consisted of peripheral blood. In this chain, TRBV30 is recombined with TRBJ2-1; 16 bases in the junction line up with TRBD2. This sequence was found in a woman between 50 and 59 years old with COVID-19, enrolled during active disease. The base sequence is TGTGCCTTGTCCGGGACTAGCGGGAGGGGGAATGAGCAGTTCTTC. Translated, this is CALSGTSGRGNEQFF.